This T cell receptor (beta chain) was identified in a study of T cells in localized non-small cell lung cancer. Profiled with immunoSEQ multiplex PCR; TCRdb holds only in-frame clones, not every one. The repertoire has around 31,000 clones, roughly 92% of them found once; the top ten carry 0.73%. Study observations and caveats: Multi-region tumor sequencing was not done, so intratumor heterogeneity could not be excluded. Adjacent lung exhibited a median of about 50 among the 100 most abundant tumor clones. Uninvolved neighboring lung showed the greatest T cell clonality, exceeding tumor. Longer overall survival was seen with higher T cell density measured in blood.

As to this clone: Its antigen is still unknown.

CDR3 length equals 19 residues. V lost 3 bases, J lost 2 bases, and 16 bases stayed unmatched. Germline loops: CDR1 LNHDA, CDR2 SQIVND (reference sequence). Here the sequenced sample was peripheral blood, taken before any cancer treatment. This chain uses TRBV19 with TRBJ1-5; 7 bases align to TRBD1. The TCR sequence derives from a woman between 35 and 75 years old with stage I lung adenocarcinoma. CDR3 coding DNA: TGTGCCAGTAGTATCGGGGGACAGCCCCGTCTTGGGGGCAATCAGCCCCAGCATTTT. Translated, it gives CASSIGGQPRLGGNQPQHF.